These 6 T cell receptor beta chains were all obtained from the same sample, sequenced in a study of blood T cell repertoires in COVID-19. The method was immunoSEQ multiplex PCR; TCRdb's version includes in-frame clones alone and lacks a portion of them. The sample has about 480,000 clones; roughly 91% are singletons. Source material: peripheral blood. The source of these receptors is a woman aged 50 to 60 with COVID-19, enrolled during active disease.

This chain connects TRBV28 to TRBJ1-2, with 8 bases aligning to TRBD1. Trimming at V came to 6 bases and at J to 8 bases, leaving 5 bases not matched to a gene. The CDR3 covers 12 residues. Germline V gene lookup returns CDR1 MDHEN and CDR2 SYDVKM. CDR3 sequence: CASRTGAGGYTF. CDR3 nucleotide sequence: TGTGCCAGCAGGACAGGGGCTGGCGGCTACACCTTC.

The chain links TRBV27 to TRBJ2-5; TRBD1 matches 9 bases. This CDR3 is built from 16 residues. After removal of 5 bases from V and 7 bases from J, the junction contained 14 bases not matched to a gene. Germline V gene data show CDR1 as MNHEY and CDR2 as SMNVEV (reference sequence). For the CDR3, the DNA is TGTGCCAGCAGTCCACCGGGACAGGGACCTTTGGGGACCCAGTACTTC. Translation: CASSPPGQGPLGTQYF.

The chain combines TRBV3-1 (or the pseudogene TRBV3-2) with TRBJ1-5; D perhaps matches TRBD1 (6 bases). In germline, CDR1 is LGHDT, CDR2 YNNKEL (reference sequence). This CDR3 has 16 residues. With 1 base removed from V and 5 bases from J, the gap between germline ends came to 15 bases. The CDR3 sequence: CASSQGGWGQDQPQHF. The CDR3 DNA follows: TGTGCCAGCAGCCAAGGCGGCTGGGGGCAAGATCAGCCCCAGCATTTT.

This clone showed up just once. V and J are TRBV2 and TRBJ1-6; D is unclear. The germline V gene encodes CDR1 SNHLY and CDR2 FYNNEI. The CDR3 extends over 16 amino acids. Trimming removed 6 bases at V and 5 bases at J, with 17 bases between. CDR3 sequence: CASSPQNSVNNSPLHF. In DNA, the CDR3 is TGTGCCAGCAGCCCCCAGAATTCCGTGAATAATTCACCCCTCCACTTT.

This clone was observed a handful of times. The chain links TRBV6-1 to TRBJ2-3, with 7 bases lining up with TRBD1. The J segment lost 3 bases and the V segment lost 4 bases, leaving 10 bases of the junction unmatched. CDR1 is MNHNS and CDR2 is SASEGT in the germline V gene. There are 16 residues in the CDR3. CDR3 amino acids: CASSGNRQGGTDTQYF. The CDR3 DNA follows: TGTGCCAGCAGTGGTAATCGACAGGGTGGAACAGATACGCAGTATTTT.

This chain joins TRBV25-1 and TRBJ1-2, with D uncertain. CDR1 is MGHDK, CDR2 SYGVNS, per germline. CDR3 length: 15 amino acids. The V gene lost 3 bases and the J gene lost 8 bases, with 19 bases spanning the gap. CDR3 nucleotide sequence: TGTGCCAGCAGTGATCTCACAGCCCACCTAAGAGGCTACACCTTC. Its translation: CASSDLTAHLRGYTF.